Following are 15 T cell receptor beta chains from one sample sequenced in a study of beta chain features in type 1 diabetes. The investigators reverse transcribed all of the isolated RNA, so they sequenced expressed TCRB transcripts. Sequencing used immunoSEQ multiplex PCR; TCRdb keeps in-frame clones, though not all of them. The sample lists 38,000 or so clones; around 64% were seen once. The sequenced sample was Tregs from blood. The origin of the receptors is a woman in her thirties in good health.

The CDR3 DNA is TGCGCCAGCAGCTCTGGACTATATTTAAGGGCAGATACGCAGTATTTT. Its protein product is CASSSGLYLRADTQYF. The chain employs TRBV5-1 and TRBJ2-3; TRBD2 might be the D (6 bases). Germline V CDR1 and CDR2: SGHRS, YFSETQ. V lost 3 bases to trimming and J lost 4 bases, with 18 bases between them. The CDR3 runs to 16 residues.

This rearrangement joins TRBV6-5 to TRBJ1-1; TRBD1 agrees at 7 bases. This CDR3 spans 15 amino acids. V was clipped by 0 bases and J by 10 bases; unmatched bases: 11. Germline V CDR1 and CDR2: MNHEY, SVGAGI. The CDR3 DNA reads as TGTGCCAGCAGTTACTCGATGGTACAGGGGACGGGAGCTTTCTTT. Translating gives CASSYSMVQGTGAFF.

The chain links TRBV6-6 to TRBJ2-7; 10 bases align to TRBD1. CDR3 length: 14 amino acids. J lost 2 bases, V lost 5 bases, and 3 bases had no gene match. In germline, CDR1 is MNHNY, CDR2 SVGAGI (reference sequence). DNA for the CDR3: TGTGCCAGCAGTGCCGGACAGGGGGCCTACGAGCAGTACTTC. Protein sequence: CASSAGQGAYEQYF.

This clone was found a few times. The chain links TRBV4-1 to TRBJ2-7, with unresolved D. The CDR3 is 10 residues long. Per germline, CDR1 MGHRA and CDR2 YSYEKL. V lost 6 bases to trimming and J lost 4 bases, with 4 bases between them. The CDR3 DNA reads as TGCGCCAGCAGTAATTACGAGCAGTACTTC. It specifies CASSNYEQYF.

The chain recombines TRBV28 with TRBJ1-1; D not resolved. The CDR3 loop spans 14 amino acids. Germline CDR1 is MDHEN and CDR2 is SYDVKM. V was cut by 6 bases and J by 0 bases, with 11 bases left in between. The CDR3 DNA reads TGTGCCAGCAGAGCAGGTGACATGAACACTGAAGCTTTCTTT. Its protein product is CASRAGDMNTEAFF.

CDR3 protein: CASSSRTGMNTEAFF. CDR3 bases: TGTGCCAGCAGTTCCCGGACAGGGATGAACACTGAAGCTTTCTTT. The V call is TRBV6-6, the J call TRBJ1-1; 8 nucleotides agree with TRBD1. This CDR3 is built from 15 residues. The V segment lost 4 bases and the J segment 0 bases; nucleotides outside the gene matches: 4. Germline-derived CDR1 and CDR2 are MNHNY and SVGAGI (reference sequence).

This chain uses TRBV23-1 with TRBJ2-5; the match to TRBD2 covers 7 bases. TRBV23-1 is an ORF, with its function uncertain. V shed 0 bases, J shed 4 bases, and the junction held 8 bases outside the gene matches. The CDR3 runs to 16 residues. The CDR3 sequence: CASSQSRSSGIETQYF. In DNA form, the CDR3 reads TGCGCCAGCAGTCAATCGCGGTCTAGCGGAATAGAGACCCAGTACTTC.

The rearrangement uses TRBV6-5 and TRBJ2-4; D gene uncertain. CDR3 length equals 15 residues. Trimming shortened V by 5 bases and J by 2 bases, and 13 bases separated the two germline ends. Germline CDR1 MNHEY, CDR2 SVGAGI. The CDR3 sequence: CASSAGGQSKNIQYF. CDR3 DNA sequence: TGTGCCAGCAGTGCTGGTGGTCAGTCCAAAAACATTCAGTACTTC.

The chain joins TRBV6-5 to TRBJ2-7; D gene unclear. The germline CDR1 and CDR2 sequences are MNHEY and SVGAGI. Trimming pared 0 bases from V and 6 bases from J, leaving 9 bases between. The CDR3 contains 13 residues. Here the CDR3 DNA reads TGTGCCAGCAGTTACTCGAGACATACCGAGCAGTACTTC. Translated: CASSYSRHTEQYF.

This sequence joins TRBV13 and TRBJ2-7; 7 bases line up with TRBD2. The CDR3 covers 17 residues. The junction had 21 bases not matched to a gene; V was cut back by 1 base and J by 12 bases. CDR1 is PRHDT, CDR2 FYEKMQ, per germline (reference sequence). The CDR3 region is CASSLAPRAGAPQRRYF. The CDR3 nucleotides are TGTGCCAGCAGCTTAGCCCCTCGGGCGGGAGCCCCCCAACGGCGGTACTTC.

This clone was counted between two and nine times. The rearrangement joins TRBV7-9 to TRBJ2-7, with D uncertain. The CDR3 has 13 amino acids. Trimming cost V 1 base and J 2 bases, with 6 bases left between them. The germline V gene encodes CDR1 SEHNR and CDR2 FQNEAQ (reference sequence). CDR3 sequence: CASSLVVAYEQYF. The CDR3, as DNA: TGTGCCAGCAGCTTAGTCGTCGCCTACGAGCAGTACTTC.

The rearrangement links TRBV30 to TRBJ2-1; TRBD2 aligns across 12 bases. V was clipped by 2 bases and J by 7 bases; unmatched bases: 9. CDR1 and CDR2 (germline): GTSNPN, SVGIG (reference sequence). This CDR3 has 16 amino acids. The CDR3 DNA follows: TGTGCCTGGAGTTCGCGAGGACTAGCGGGATTGAATGAGCAGTTCTTC. The encoded protein is CAWSSRGLAGLNEQFF.

A word on this clone: Other DNA sequences in this sample translate to the same CDR3. The genes are TRBV5-1 and TRBJ2-1, with D possibly matching TRBD1 (5 bases). The CDR3 loop spans 16 amino acids. In germline, CDR1 is SGHRS, CDR2 YFSETQ. V lost 5 bases and J 9 bases, leaving 24 bases between the germline ends. CDR3 DNA sequence: TGCGCCAGCAGTCCCAGGGTAGGACCCCTACAAGGTGAGCAGTTCTTC. Its protein product is CASSPRVGPLQGEQFF.

The CDR3 DNA follows: TGTGCCAGCAGCCCGGGACTAGCGGGAGGTTTGAATGAGCAGTTCTTC. The encoded protein is CASSPGLAGGLNEQFF. The rearrangement joins TRBV4-2 to TRBJ2-1; TRBD2 matches at 15 bases. Germline V gives CDR1 LGHNA, CDR2 YNFKEQ. The V and J ends lost 4 bases and 7 bases, in that order; junction bases with no gene match: 5. This CDR3 region has 16 residues.

The chain joins TRBV12-5 to TRBJ2-6, with 7 bases lining up with TRBD2. The CDR3 is made up of 16 amino acids. Losses at the gene ends were 3 bases for V and 2 bases for J; bases not matched to a gene: 4. CDR1 and CDR2 (germline): LGHNT, FRNRAP. The CDR3 loop reads CASGLDSGAGANVLTF. CDR3 coding DNA: TGTGCTAGTGGTTTAGACAGCGGGGCTGGGGCCAACGTCCTGACTTTC.